This T cell receptor beta chain was retrieved from a study of blood T cell repertoires in COVID-19. Study-level background: COVID-19 samples collected from the United States, Italy and Spain covered acute and convalescent phases. T cells, B-cell-depleted T cells, or PBMCs supplied cDNA or gDNA.

The CDR3 has 15 amino acids. The germline CDR1 and CDR2 sequences are KGHSH and LQKENI. V dropped 1 base and J dropped 7; count of bases not matched to a gene: 6. This clone is deemed medium-sized. Original methodology: It was from reference gene primer amplification that nucleated cell counts were estimated. Only in-frame clones appear in the TCRdb table, and some are missing; sequencing was by immunoSEQ multiplex PCR. That table supplies the V and J calls and clone size; D and trimming were determined from the DNA. Of around 170,000 clones listed, approximately 86% are singletons. Sequencing was performed on peripheral blood. V and J are TRBV18 and TRBJ1-2; 10 bases align to TRBD1. The clonotype comes from a man aged 55 to 70 with COVID-19, enrolled during active disease. CDR3 amino acids: CASSPLGTGVGGYTF. In DNA form, the CDR3 reads TGTGCCAGCTCACCACTTGGGACAGGGGTCGGTGGCTACACCTTC.